A selection of T cell receptor beta chains follows, all from one sample in a study of cytomegalovirus exposure and HLA in healthy donors. The repertoire was sequenced with immunoSEQ multiplex PCR; TCRdb's copy has only in-frame clones and lacks some. The sample lists about 140,000 clones, around 86% seen once, with under 3% in the top ten. Sequencing input: PBMCs. Receptor source: a woman in her thirties in good health and CMV-seronegative. CDR3s include the opening cysteine and the closing phenylalanine or tryptophan. The D gene is left open where the match is weak. Some rows mark clone size as missing; the rest say once, few, many or name a class of expanded clone.

v_gene	j_gene	d_gene	abundance	CDR3nt	CDR3aa
TRBV6-5	TRBJ1-2	.	.	TGTGCCAGTAGCCTTGGATTAGGGGATCCCTATGGCTACACCTTC	CASSLGLGDPYGYTF
TRBV7-9	TRBJ2-3	TRBD2	large	TGTGCCAGCAGCTTATATAGCGGGAGGTCAACAGATACGCAGTATTTT	CASSLYSGRSTDTQYF
TRBV7-8	TRBJ1-1	.	.	TGTGCCAGCAGCCAGCGGTTGGGGAACACTGAAGCTTTCTTT	CASSQRLGNTEAFF
TRBV19	TRBJ2-6	.	.	TGTGCCAGTGTCTCCTCTGGGGCCAACGTCCTGACTTTC	CASVSSGANVLTF
TRBV2	TRBJ1-2	.	.	TGTGCCAGCAGTGAACAGGGCATCAACTATGGCTACACCTTC	CASSEQGINYGYTF
TRBV27	TRBJ2-7	TRBD2	.	TGTGCCAGCAGTCAGAAGACTAGCTTCTTCGAGCAGTACTTC	CASSQKTSFFEQYF
TRBV4-2	TRBJ2-2	.	.	TGTGCCAGCAGCCAAGATCGCGGGACCAACGGGCCAGGGGAGCTGTTTTTT	CASSQDRGTNGPGELFF
TRBV9	TRBJ1-5	.	.	TGTGCCAGCAGCGTAGTCCCCGCAGGGTACCATCAGCCCCAGCATTTT	CASSVVPAGYHQPQHF
TRBV7-3	TRBJ2-2	TRBD2	.	TGTGCCAGCAGCCCGGGGACTAGACAGACCGGGGAGCTGTTTTTT	CASSPGTRQTGELFF
TRBV7-2	TRBJ1-1	TRBD1	.	TGTGCCAGCAGCTATTGGGACAGGGTAAACGCTGAAGCTTTCTTT	CASSYWDRVNAEAFF
TRBV28	TRBJ1-5	.	.	TGTGCCAGCAGTTGGGGCAGGGTCAATCAGCCCCAGCATTTT	CASSWGRVNQPQHF
TRBV6-1	TRBJ1-4	.	.	TGTGCCAGCAGGAGAGACAGGAATAATGAAAAACTGTTTTTT	CASRRDRNNEKLFF
TRBV5-1	TRBJ2-5	.	.	TGCGCCAGCAGCTTGTCCAGAAAAGAGACCCAGTACTTC	CASSLSRKETQYF
TRBV10-3	TRBJ2-7	.	.	TGTGCCATCAGTGACTCGGACAGTTCCTACGAGCAGTACTTC	CAISDSDSSYEQYF
TRBV2	TRBJ2-1	TRBD1	.	TGTGCCAGCAGTCCGGACAGGGGAGTATACGGTGAGCAGTTCTTC	CASSPDRGVYGEQFF
TRBV5-8	TRBJ2-4	.	once	TGTGCCAGCAGCAGGGGGACAACTGGGACTATAGCCAAAAACATTCAGTACTTC	CASSRGTTGTIAKNIQYF
TRBV7-9	TRBJ1-4	.	.	TGTGCCAGCATCGGACAGTCAACTAATGAAAAACTGTTTTTT	CASIGQSTNEKLFF
TRBV7-8	TRBJ2-7	TRBD2	.	TGTGCCAGCAGACTAACCGGGACTAGCGGGGGAATAGTGGCCCGCTACGAGCAGTACTTC	CASRLTGTSGGIVARYEQYF
TRBV29-1	TRBJ2-3	TRBD2	.	TGCAGCGTTGAAGGTGCCCTGACTAGCGGGGGTACAGATACGCAGTATTTT	CSVEGALTSGGTDTQYF
TRBV5-8	TRBJ1-1	TRBD1	.	TGTGCCAGCAGCTTGGTGTGGGGAACAGGGGGCTTATTGAACACTGAAGCTTTCTTT	CASSLVWGTGGLLNTEAFF
TRBV6-1	TRBJ1-2	.	few	TGTGCCAGCACGGGGTCGGGATCGGACTATGGCTACACCTTC	CASTGSGSDYGYTF
TRBV6-5	TRBJ1-1	TRBD1	.	TGTGCCAGCAGCTCTACAGGGGTCACTGAAGCTTTCTTT	CASSSTGVTEAFF
TRBV19	TRBJ2-7	.	.	TGTGCCAGTAGTGCCGGGATCACCGAGCAGTACTTC	CASSAGITEQYF
TRBV19	TRBJ2-3	.	once	TGTGCCAGTACCCCGCTGGGTGGGGGTCGGGGGGCAAGCACAGATACGCAGTATTTT	CASTPLGGGRGASTDTQYF